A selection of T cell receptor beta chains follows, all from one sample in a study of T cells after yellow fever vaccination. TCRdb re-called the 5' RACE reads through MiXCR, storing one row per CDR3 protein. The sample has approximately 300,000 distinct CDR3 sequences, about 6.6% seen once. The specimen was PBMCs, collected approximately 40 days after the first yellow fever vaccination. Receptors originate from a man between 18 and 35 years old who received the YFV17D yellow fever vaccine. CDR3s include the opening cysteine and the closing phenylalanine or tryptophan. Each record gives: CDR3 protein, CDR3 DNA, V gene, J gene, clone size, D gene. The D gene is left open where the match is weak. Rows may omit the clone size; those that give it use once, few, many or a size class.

CDR3aa: CASNRHATSDPGELFF
CDR3nt: TGTGCCAGCAACCGACACGCGACTAGCGACCCAGGGGAGCTGTTTTTT
v_gene: TRBV6-4
j_gene: TRBJ2-2
abundance: few
d_gene: TRBD2

CDR3aa: CASSLELALYNEQFF
CDR3nt: TGTGCCAGCAGCTTAGAACTAGCTTTATACAATGAGCAGTTCTTC
v_gene: TRBV7-2
j_gene: TRBJ2-1
abundance: NA
d_gene: NA

CDR3aa: CASSRGGPGGYTF
CDR3nt: TGTGCCTCCTCGAGGGGGGGGCCTGGAGGCTACACCTTC
v_gene: TRBV6-1
j_gene: TRBJ1-2
abundance: few
d_gene: NA

CDR3aa: CASRTGNNSPLHF
CDR3nt: TGTGCCAGCAGGACAGGGAATAATTCACCCCTCCACTTT
v_gene: TRBV12-3/TRBV12-4
j_gene: TRBJ1-6
abundance: many
d_gene: TRBD1

CDR3aa: CASSPEAGEETQYF
CDR3nt: TGTGCCAGCAGCCCAGAAGCGGGGGAAGAGACCCAGTACTTC
v_gene: TRBV7-2
j_gene: TRBJ2-5
abundance: few
d_gene: TRBD2

CDR3aa: CASSLETGGTYEQYF
CDR3nt: TGTGCCAGCAGCTTAGAGACGGGGGGTACCTACGAGCAGTACTTC
v_gene: TRBV11-2
j_gene: TRBJ2-7
abundance: many
d_gene: TRBD2

CDR3aa: CASSLAGALLDEQYF
CDR3nt: TGCGCCAGCAGCTTGGCCGGGGCCCTTTTGGACGAGCAGTACTTC
v_gene: TRBV5-1
j_gene: TRBJ2-7
abundance: few
d_gene: NA

CDR3aa: CASSPPGSIRYEQYF
CDR3nt: TGTGCCAGCAGTCCCCCGGGGAGTATCCGTTACGAGCAGTACTTC
v_gene: TRBV27
j_gene: TRBJ2-7
abundance: NA
d_gene: NA

CDR3aa: CASSLVKGALSNSPLHF
CDR3nt: TGTGCCAGCAGTTTGGTTAAGGGGGCGCTCTCTAATTCACCCCTCCACTTT
v_gene: TRBV28
j_gene: TRBJ1-6
abundance: NA
d_gene: TRBD1

CDR3aa: CSARERWGPDTQYF
CDR3nt: TGCAGTGCTAGAGAGAGGTGGGGCCCAGATACGCAGTATTTT
v_gene: TRBV20-1
j_gene: TRBJ2-3
abundance: few
d_gene: NA

CDR3aa: CASSEAGDGRQPQHF
CDR3nt: TGTGCCAGCAGTGAGGCCGGGGACGGCCGTCAGCCCCAGCATTTT
v_gene: TRBV2
j_gene: TRBJ1-5
abundance: few
d_gene: NA

CDR3aa: CSALAGGPRQYF
CDR3nt: TGCAGTGCTCTAGCGGGGGGCCCTCGTCAGTACTTC
v_gene: TRBV20-1
j_gene: TRBJ2-5
abundance: NA
d_gene: TRBD2

CDR3aa: CASRLPRTGGSPSGYTF
CDR3nt: TGCGCCAGCAGATTACCAAGGACAGGGGGAAGTCCGTCGGGCTACACCTTC
v_gene: TRBV5-1
j_gene: TRBJ1-2
abundance: NA
d_gene: TRBD1

CDR3aa: CASSQDLHRASSDTQYF
CDR3nt: TGCGCCAGCAGCCAAGATCTACACCGGGCCTCGTCGGATACGCAGTATTTT
v_gene: TRBV4-1
j_gene: TRBJ2-3
abundance: NA
d_gene: NA

CDR3aa: CASRETGGYGYTF
CDR3nt: TGTGCCAGCAGGGAGACAGGGGGTTATGGCTACACCTTC
v_gene: TRBV6-1
j_gene: TRBJ1-2
abundance: few
d_gene: TRBD1

CDR3aa: CASSAMGQINEKLFF
CDR3nt: TGCGCCAGCAGCGCGATGGGACAGATTAATGAAAAACTGTTTTTT
v_gene: TRBV5-1
j_gene: TRBJ1-4
abundance: few
d_gene: TRBD1

CDR3aa: CASSQDWGNYGYTF
CDR3nt: TGCGCCAGCAGCCAAGATTGGGGGAACTATGGCTACACCTTC
v_gene: TRBV4-3
j_gene: TRBJ1-2
abundance: many
d_gene: NA

CDR3aa: CASSQTNYEQYF
CDR3nt: TGTGCCAGCAGCCAGACCAACTACGAGCAGTACTTC
v_gene: TRBV14
j_gene: TRBJ2-7
abundance: few
d_gene: NA

CDR3aa: CSGMAATANTGELFF
CDR3nt: TGCAGCGGCATGGCAGCGACAGCGAACACCGGGGAGCTGTTTTTT
v_gene: TRBV29-1
j_gene: TRBJ2-2
abundance: NA
d_gene: NA

CDR3aa: CASSLSRELFF
CDR3nt: TGTGCCAGCAGTTTAAGCAGGGAACTGTTTTTT
v_gene: TRBV28
j_gene: TRBJ1-4
abundance: NA
d_gene: NA

CDR3aa: CASSSSALGELFF
CDR3nt: TGTGCCAGCAGCTCCAGTGCCCTGGGGGAGCTGTTTTTT
v_gene: TRBV7-9
j_gene: TRBJ2-2
abundance: few
d_gene: NA

CDR3aa: CASSVGSTQDTQYF
CDR3nt: TGTGCCAGCAGCGTAGGTTCAACCCAAGATACGCAGTATTTT
v_gene: TRBV9
j_gene: TRBJ2-3
abundance: few
d_gene: NA

CDR3aa: CASSQRGTDTQYF
CDR3nt: TGTGCCAGCAGCCAACGGGGCACAGATACGCAGTATTTT
v_gene: TRBV14
j_gene: TRBJ2-3
abundance: NA
d_gene: NA

CDR3aa: CATSRGGGSYNEQFF
CDR3nt: TGTGCCACCAGCAGAGGCGGGGGCTCCTACAATGAGCAGTTCTTC
v_gene: TRBV15
j_gene: TRBJ2-1
abundance: few
d_gene: TRBD2

CDR3aa: CASSPMDGLEKLFF
CDR3nt: TGTGCCAGCTCACCGATGGACGGACTAGAAAAACTGTTTTTT
v_gene: TRBV18
j_gene: TRBJ1-4
abundance: NA
d_gene: NA

CDR3aa: CASSQILAGNEQYF
CDR3nt: TGTGCCAGCAGCCAAATTCTAGCGGGGAACGAGCAGTACTTC
v_gene: TRBV3-1
j_gene: TRBJ2-7
abundance: many
d_gene: TRBD2

CDR3aa: CATSILEIGSDTQYF
CDR3nt: TGTGCCACCAGCATCCTGGAAATAGGGTCAGATACGCAGTATTTT
v_gene: TRBV15
j_gene: TRBJ2-3
abundance: many
d_gene: NA

CDR3aa: CASSVRVEETQYF
CDR3nt: TGTGCCAGCAGCGTCCGGGTCGAAGAGACCCAGTACTTC
v_gene: TRBV7-2
j_gene: TRBJ2-5
abundance: many
d_gene: NA

CDR3aa: CASSPRQGGEQYF
CDR3nt: TGTGCCAGCAGTCCAAGACAGGGAGGCGAGCAGTACTTC
v_gene: TRBV27
j_gene: TRBJ2-7
abundance: NA
d_gene: NA

CDR3aa: CASSSRLGTDTQYF
CDR3nt: TGTGCCAGCAGCAGCCGTTTGGGCACAGATACGCAGTATTTT
v_gene: TRBV21-1
j_gene: TRBJ2-3
abundance: few
d_gene: NA

CDR3aa: CASSLSGGEDTQYF
CDR3nt: TGTGCCAGCAGCTTATCTGGCGGGGAAGATACGCAGTATTTT
v_gene: TRBV7-2
j_gene: TRBJ2-3
abundance: NA
d_gene: NA

CDR3aa: CSARQASLPDTQYF
CDR3nt: TGCAGCGCCAGACAGGCGAGTCTCCCCGATACGCAGTATTTT
v_gene: TRBV29-1
j_gene: TRBJ2-3
abundance: NA
d_gene: NA

CDR3aa: CASSLEPSGGTETQYF
CDR3nt: TGCGCCAGCAGCTTGGAACCTAGCGGGGGGACGGAGACCCAGTACTTC
v_gene: TRBV5-1
j_gene: TRBJ2-5
abundance: many
d_gene: TRBD2

CDR3aa: CASSPALGTSYNEQFF
CDR3nt: TGCGCCAGCAGCCCGGCGTTGGGGACATCATACAATGAGCAGTTCTTC
v_gene: TRBV5-1
j_gene: TRBJ2-1
abundance: few
d_gene: NA

CDR3aa: CASSQDPSSQETQYF
CDR3nt: TGTGCCAGCAGCCAAGATCCGTCATCCCAAGAGACCCAGTACTTC
v_gene: TRBV3-1
j_gene: TRBJ2-5
abundance: many
d_gene: NA

CDR3aa: CASSVVGSISGANVLTF
CDR3nt: TGTGCCAGCAGCGTAGTGGGTTCGATCTCCGGGGCCAACGTCCTGACTTTC
v_gene: TRBV9
j_gene: TRBJ2-6
abundance: many
d_gene: NA

CDR3aa: CASSQDLVGGLNTQYF
CDR3nt: TGTGCCAGCAGCCAAGATTTGGTGGGGGGCTTAAATACGCAGTATTTT
v_gene: TRBV4-2
j_gene: TRBJ2-3
abundance: few
d_gene: NA

CDR3aa: CASSLGIAGISYNEQFF
CDR3nt: TGCGCCAGCAGCTTGGGGATAGCGGGGATCTCCTACAATGAGCAGTTCTTC
v_gene: TRBV5-1
j_gene: TRBJ2-1
abundance: NA
d_gene: TRBD2

CDR3aa: CASSARTGNSPLHF
CDR3nt: TGTGCCAGCAGCGCCCGGACAGGAAATTCACCCCTCCACTTT
v_gene: TRBV9
j_gene: TRBJ1-6
abundance: few
d_gene: TRBD1

CDR3aa: CASEDGSVWNTGELFF
CDR3nt: TGTGCCAGCGAGGATGGTAGCGTGTGGAACACCGGGGAGCTGTTTTTT
v_gene: TRBV6-1
j_gene: TRBJ2-2
abundance: NA
d_gene: NA